This entry concerns a single TCR beta chain. Antigen unknown. The repertoire was sequenced with immunoSEQ multiplex PCR; TCRdb's copy has only in-frame clones and lacks some. Among tens of thousands of clones listed, roughly 88% were seen once. The data belong to a study of T cell responses to AZD1222 COVID-19 vaccine. Study as a whole: Pooling was applied to second doses at about 4 or about 12 weeks.

Overall study results and limits: Compared with day 0, the breadth and depth of the Spike-specific TCR repertoire rose significantly after two doses of AZD1222. Nearly half of spike-specific TCRs reportedly target unmutated variant regions. Clonal diversity was possibly underestimated, and the donors were mostly white British, with more females.

Germline lookup yields CDR1 MNHEY and CDR2 SMNVEV (reference sequence). V shed 5 bases and J 4 bases; nucleotides not matched to a gene: 8. The CDR3 is 16 amino acids. The source is an adult in good health. The V gene is TRBV27, the J gene TRBJ2-1; 10 positions match TRBD2. This specimen consisted of peripheral blood, obtained on day 0 of AZD1222 vaccination. The CDR3 reads CASSPLAGRRYNEQFF. The CDR3, as DNA: TGTGCCAGCAGTCCACTAGCGGGGAGGAGGTACAATGAGCAGTTCTTC.